These 32 T cell receptor beta chains share one sample of origin, sequenced in a study of blood T cell dynamics during melanoma immunotherapy (dated by TCRdb to 2018 to 2020). The time point label corresponds to: pre-treatment baseline. Library preparation employed the immunoSEQ multiplex PCR assay. TCRdb mirrors the immuneACCESS table, restricted to in-frame sequences. Some clones are absent from its copies; in checked studies, under half trace to an unresolved V gene, and the reason for the others is unknown. This sample is represented by approximately 7,000 clones; roughly 84% of them were singletons. In total, the top ten clones hold about 35% of the sample. The sequences come from blood, collected from a patient treated with checkpoint blockade. Receptors were obtained from a human donor with melanoma. Some clones in this sample may be carry-over from other donors' samples.

This chain joins TRBV19 and TRBJ2-7; 8 positions match TRBD1. The CDR3 spans 13 residues. The V and J ends lost 5 bases and 3 bases, in that order; junction bases with no gene match: 3. Looked up from germline, CDR1 is LNHDA and CDR2 is SQIVND (reference sequence). The CDR3 protein is CASSPGGYYEQYF. CDR3 nucleotide sequence: TGTGCCAGTAGTCCAGGGGGCTACTACGAGCAGTACTTC.

V usage is TRBV18 and J usage is TRBJ2-5, with 9 positions matching TRBD1. This CDR3 contains 15 residues. Per germline, CDR1 KGHSH and CDR2 LQKENI. The J segment lost 1 base and the V segment lost 8 bases, leaving 8 bases of the junction unmatched. This CDR3 reads CASRPGQGPQETQYF. The CDR3 DNA follows: TGTGCCAGCCGCCCGGGACAGGGCCCCCAAGAGACCCAGTACTTC.

The chain recombines TRBV6-5 with TRBJ2-2, with D possibly TRBD1 on 6 matching bases. The V end was cut by 8 bases, the J end by 6 bases, with 10 bases between. Looked up from germline, CDR1 is MNHEY and CDR2 is SVGAGI. The CDR3 covers 12 residues. For the CDR3, the DNA is TGTGCCAGCGGGTCAGGGGCCGGGGAGCTGTTTTTT. As protein: CASGSGAGELFF.

CDR3 coding DNA: TGTGCCAGCAGCTTATCAGGGTACGAGCAGTACTTC. Translated, it gives CASSLSGYEQYF. The rearrangement links TRBV7-9 to TRBJ2-5, with D possibly matching TRBD1 (5 bases). The J call could be wrong; TRBJ2-7 is a better fit for the DNA end. From germline, CDR1 is SEHNR and CDR2 FQNEAQ (reference sequence). The CDR3 covers 12 residues.

This sequence joins TRBV14 and TRBJ2-5, with 11 bases aligning to TRBD1. This CDR3 is 15 amino acids long. V was clipped by 4 bases and J by 5 bases; unmatched bases: 6. Germline lookup yields CDR1 SGHDN and CDR2 FVKESK. The CDR3 DNA is TGTGCCAGCAGCCTCCGGGACAGGGGGTTTGAGACCCAGTACTTC. Its protein product is CASSLRDRGFETQYF.

CDR3 in DNA: TGTGCCAGTAGAAAGGGGGCGGCGAACACTGAAGCTTTCTTT. Its protein is CASRKGAANTEAFF. The chain recombines TRBV19 with TRBJ1-1; 7 bases are shared with TRBD1. Germline CDR1 is LNHDA and CDR2 is SQIVND (reference sequence). The CDR3 spans 14 residues. After removal of 6 bases from V and 1 base from J, the junction contained 5 bases not matched to a gene. The full variable domain, rest sourced from reference TRBV19 and TRBJ1-1, is DGGITQSPKYLFRKEGQNVTLSCEQNLNHDAMYWYRQDPGQGLRLIYYSQIVNDFQKGDIAEGYSVSREKKESFPLTVTSAQKNPTAFYLCASRKGAANTEAFFGQGTRLTVV.

The V call is TRBV11-2, the J call TRBJ2-6; D is undetermined. V dropped 3 bases and J dropped 0 bases, with 12 bases sitting between them. Germline V gene lookup returns CDR1 SGHAT and CDR2 FQNNGV. The CDR3 sequence is 17 residues long. The CDR3 nucleotides read TGTGCCAGCAGCTTTGTGGTTTACCTCTCTGGGGCCAACGTCCTGACTTTC. It codes for CASSFVVYLSGANVLTF.

The rearrangement links TRBV7-8 to TRBJ2-5, with D possibly matching TRBD2 (7 bases). The V gene's germline CDR1 is SGHVS and CDR2 FQNEAQ. The CDR3 spans 15 residues. Between the trimmed V and J ends, which lost 4 bases and 4 bases, there was a span of 16 bases. The CDR3 nucleotides read TGTGCCAGCAGCTCCCTGGGGGGGGGCCGAGAGACCCAGTACTTC. Protein sequence: CASSSLGGGRETQYF.

The chain carries TRBV5-1 and TRBJ2-1; tentative D call: TRBD1 (5 bases). The V gene lost 4 bases and the J gene lost 4 bases, with 18 bases spanning the gap. Germline CDR1 and CDR2: SGHRS and YFSETQ. The CDR3 has 16 residues. The CDR3 DNA reads as TGCGCCAGCAGCCTAACGGGTTCAAGGGGTTACAATGAGCAGTTCTTC. Residues: CASSLTGSRGYNEQFF.

This chain links TRBV5-8 with TRBJ1-3, with TRBD1 as a possible D gene (5 bases). Germline CDR1 and CDR2: SGHTS and YDEGEE. V lost 4 bases and J lost 0, with 14 bases in between. The CDR3 loop spans 16 amino acids. The CDR3 nucleotides are TGTGCCAGCAGCCAAGAGACCAGGGTCTCTGGAAACACCATATATTTT. This encodes CASSQETRVSGNTIYF.

V is TRBV29-1 and J is TRBJ1-4; TRBD1 might be the D (5 bases). Trimming cost V 4 bases and J 0 bases, with 6 bases left between them. The CDR3 totals 13 residues. CDR1 and CDR2 from the germline V gene are SQVTM and ANQGSEA. The CDR3, as DNA: TGCAGCGTTGGGGGGGCAACTAATGAAAAACTGTTTTTT. The encoded protein is CSVGGATNEKLFF.

The rearrangement uses TRBV11-2 and TRBJ1-2, with 7 bases aligning to TRBD1. Per the germline V gene, CDR1 is SGHAT and CDR2 is FQNNGV. J was trimmed by 7 bases and V by 0 bases; bases with no gene match: 11. The CDR3 sequence is 16 residues long. CDR3 amino acids: CASSLDARQGGGGYTF. The CDR3 DNA reads TGTGCCAGCAGCTTAGATGCAAGACAGGGAGGTGGTGGCTACACCTTC.

This chain joins TRBV7-3 and TRBJ2-3, with D perhaps given as TRBD1 or TRBD2 (5 bases each). The CDR3 is 18 residues long. Germline CDR1 reads SGHTA; CDR2 reads FQGTGA. Trimming took 4 bases from V and 4 from J, leaving 24 bases between them. The CDR3 loop reads CASSSEDRDPATPDTQYF. The CDR3 coding sequence is TGTGCCAGCAGCTCGGAGGACCGGGACCCCGCTACGCCAGATACGCAGTATTTT.

The chain carries TRBV2 and TRBJ2-4, with D uncertain. The V end lost 6 bases, the J end lost 0 bases, and 6 bases lay between the germline ends. CDR3 length: 13 residues. Looked up from germline, CDR1 is SNHLY and CDR2 is FYNNEI. CDR3 coding DNA: TGTGCCAGCAGCAGTATAGCCAAAAACATTCAGTACTTC. It translates to CASSSIAKNIQYF.

The gene calls are TRBV19 and TRBJ2-2; D remains ambiguous. CDR1 is LNHDA and CDR2 is SQIVND in the germline V gene (reference sequence). The ends were cut back, 1 base at V and 5 bases at J, with 2 bases in the middle. The CDR3 spans 12 residues. The CDR3 reads CASSIGTGELFF. The CDR3 DNA reads as TGTGCCAGTAGTATAGGAACCGGGGAGCTGTTTTTT.

This chain joins TRBV7-3 and TRBJ2-3; TRBD1 or TRBD2 may be the D gene (5 bases each). The V end lost 0 bases, the J end lost 1 base, and 8 bases lay between the germline ends. There are 15 residues in the CDR3. In germline, CDR1 is SGHTA, CDR2 FQGTGA. Here the CDR3 reads CASSLTGVGTDTQYF. The CDR3 DNA reads as TGTGCCAGCAGCTTAACGGGGGTGGGCACAGATACGCAGTATTTT.

The chain carries TRBV7-2 and TRBJ2-5; 10 bases line up with TRBD2. V trimming: 2 bases; J trimming: 5 bases; junction bases outside the gene matches: 5. This CDR3 contains 15 residues. Per germline, CDR1 SGHTA and CDR2 FQGNSA. For the CDR3, the DNA is TGTGCCAGCAGCTTATCTAGCGGGGGTCGGGAGACCCAGTACTTC. Translated: CASSLSSGGRETQYF.

V and J are TRBV19 and TRBJ2-1, with 15 bases aligning to TRBD2. J gave up 5 bases and V 5 bases, and 1 base lay outside the gene matches. The CDR3 loop spans 15 amino acids. Germline V gene sequence: CDR1 LNHDA, CDR2 SQIVND (reference sequence). Here the CDR3 DNA reads TGTGCCAGTAGTTGGACTAGCGGGGGGGACAATGAGCAGTTCTTC. Protein: CASSWTSGGDNEQFF.

The rearrangement joins TRBV29-1 to TRBJ2-1; 11 nucleotides match TRBD1. The junction had 18 bases not matched to a gene; V was cut back by 7 bases and J by 7 bases. CDR3 size: 17 residues. Germline CDR1 reads SQVTM; CDR2 reads ANQGSEA. CDR3 sequence: CSALASRGTGGSNEQFF. CDR3 bases: TGCAGCGCCCTCGCGAGCCGGGGGACAGGGGGTTCGAATGAGCAGTTCTTC.

The CDR3 protein is CASRVAGGPAYNEQFF. CDR3 nucleotide sequence: TGTGCCAGCAGGGTGGCGGGAGGGCCGGCTTACAATGAGCAGTTCTTC. The V and J genes are TRBV28 and TRBJ2-1; TRBD2 matches at 9 bases. The ends lost 6 bases at V and 4 bases at J; junction bases unmatched: 10. This CDR3 contains 16 residues. From germline, CDR1 is MDHEN and CDR2 SYDVKM.

The chain couples TRBV6-1 to TRBJ2-5; D unresolved. Trimming cost V 7 bases and J 1 base, with 13 bases left between them. The CDR3 totals 14 residues. Germline V lookup: CDR1 MNHNS, CDR2 SASEGT. The CDR3 sequence is CASTAPAGQETQYF. DNA for the CDR3: TGTGCCAGCACCGCTCCGGCAGGCCAAGAGACCCAGTACTTC.

The chain recombines TRBV30 with TRBJ2-4; D is possibly TRBD1 (5 bases). Germline V CDR1 and CDR2: GTSNPN, SVGIG (reference sequence). V was shortened by 1 base and J by 8 bases, with 9 bases between the two germline ends. CDR3 size: 12 residues. CDR3 nucleotide sequence: TGTGCCTGGAGTGGAGACAGTGACATTCAGTACTTC. Its protein product is CAWSGDSDIQYF.

V is TRBV21-1 and J is TRBJ1-2; the table's D call TRBD1 went unverified against the DNA. TRBV21-1 constitutes a pseudogene. CDR3 size: 18 residues. The CDR3 nucleotides are TGTGCCAGCAAATCTGAGGGGACAGGTTTGGGGAATAACTATGGCTACACCTTC. Protein product: CASKSEGTGLGNNYGYTF.

The rearrangement joins TRBV7-9 to TRBJ2-3, with 9 bases identical to TRBD2. There are 16 residues in the CDR3. CDR1 is SEHNR, CDR2 FQNEAQ, per germline (reference sequence). Trimming removed 5 bases from V and 9 bases from J; junction bases left unmatched: 15. CDR3 sequence (DNA): TGTGCCAGCAGCCGCATCCTAGCGGGGAGAGGCGGAACGCAGTATTTT. This gives the protein CASSRILAGRGGTQYF.

This chain uses TRBV5-1 with TRBJ2-7; TRBD1 agrees at 10 bases. The germline V gene has CDR1 SGHRS and CDR2 YFSETQ. The length of the CDR3 is 14 residues. The V gene end was trimmed by 3 bases and the J gene end by 4 bases; junction bases not matched to a gene: 4. For the CDR3, the DNA is TGCGCCAGCAGCTACCGACAGGGGGCTTACGAGCAGTACTTC. Its translation is CASSYRQGAYEQYF.

J is TRBJ1-1 and V is TRBV9, with TRBD1 identical over 7 bases. Germline V gives CDR1 SGDLS, CDR2 YYNGEE. The CDR3 is 15 amino acids. V shed 3 bases and J 4 bases; nucleotides not matched to a gene: 9. The CDR3 DNA follows: TGTGCCAGCAGCGCGATCAGGGGGGACGCCACTGAAGCTTTCTTT. Translation gives CASSAIRGDATEAFF.

A word on this clone: This same CDR3 is encoded by further DNA sequences in the sample. The CDR3 reads CASSIGRKETQYF. CDR3 sequence (DNA): TGTGCCAGTAGTATCGGACGCAAAGAGACCCAGTACTTC. The rearrangement links TRBV19 to TRBJ2-5; D remains unclear. CDR1 is LNHDA, CDR2 SQIVND, per germline (reference sequence). Trimming pared 3 bases from V and 3 bases from J, leaving 8 bases between. The CDR3 is 13 amino acids.

This rearrangement joins TRBV2 to TRBJ1-4, with TRBD1 matching over 9 bases. J was trimmed by 7 bases and V by 7 bases; bases with no gene match: 7. The CDR3 is made up of 14 amino acids. Germline CDR1 reads SNHLY; CDR2 reads FYNNEI. The CDR3 loop reads CASNVQGAGEKLFF. The CDR3 nucleotides read TGTGCCAGCAACGTACAGGGGGCAGGTGAAAAACTGTTTTTT.

The chain combines TRBV11-2 with TRBJ2-2; D may be TRBD2 (7 bases). CDR1 is SGHAT and CDR2 is FQNNGV in the germline V gene. This CDR3 region has 15 residues. Deletions cut 3 bases from V and 7 bases from J, with 15 bases between. The CDR3 DNA sequence: TGTGCCAGCAGCTTTCGGGGGGCCTTATTCGGGGAGCTGTTTTTT. This sequence encodes CASSFRGALFGELFF.

The genes are TRBV5-1 and TRBJ2-3; D not certain. CDR1 is SGHRS, CDR2 YFSETQ, per germline. The CDR3 consists of 14 residues. V was shortened by 0 bases and J by 3 bases, with 8 bases between the two germline ends. The CDR3 DNA is TGCGCCAGCAGCTTGGCCATTGGTACAGATACGCAGTATTTT. Protein: CASSLAIGTDTQYF.

The V call is TRBV27, the J call TRBJ1-1, with D possibly matching TRBD1 (5 bases). Germline CDR1 is MNHEY and CDR2 is SMNVEV (reference sequence). V lost 5 bases and J lost 4, with 11 bases in between. This CDR3 is built from 13 residues. The CDR3 protein is CASSGRGSTEAFF. CDR3 DNA sequence: TGTGCCAGCAGTGGCCGGGGGAGCACTGAAGCTTTCTTT.

The chain combines TRBV18 with TRBJ2-7, with a weak D call TRBD1 (5 bases). The CDR3 loop spans 13 amino acids. Germline V CDR1 and CDR2: KGHSH, LQKENI. The ends were cut back, 0 bases at V and 6 bases at J, with 9 bases in the middle. The CDR3 is CASSPPNRREQYF. In nucleotides, the CDR3 is TGTGCCAGCTCACCACCGAACAGGCGCGAGCAGTACTTC.